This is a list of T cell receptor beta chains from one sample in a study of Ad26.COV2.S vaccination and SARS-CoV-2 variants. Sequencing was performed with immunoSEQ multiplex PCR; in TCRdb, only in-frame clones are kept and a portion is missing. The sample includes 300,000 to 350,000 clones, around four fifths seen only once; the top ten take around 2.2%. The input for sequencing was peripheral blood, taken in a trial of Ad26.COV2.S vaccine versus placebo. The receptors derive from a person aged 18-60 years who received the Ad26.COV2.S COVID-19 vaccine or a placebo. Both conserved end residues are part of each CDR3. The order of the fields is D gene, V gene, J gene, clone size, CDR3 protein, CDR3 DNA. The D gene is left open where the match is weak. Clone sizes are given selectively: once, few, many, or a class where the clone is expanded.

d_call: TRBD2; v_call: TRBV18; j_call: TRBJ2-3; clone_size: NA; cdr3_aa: CASSGTSSDTQYF; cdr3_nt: TGTGCCAGCTCAGGGACTAGCTCAGATACGCAGTATTTT
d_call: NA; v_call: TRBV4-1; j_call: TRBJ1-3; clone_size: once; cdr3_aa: CASSLRVRVDTIYF; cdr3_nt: TGCGCCAGCAGCTTGCGTGTGAGGGTCGACACCATATATTTT
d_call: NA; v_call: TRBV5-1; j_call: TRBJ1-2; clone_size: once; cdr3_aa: CASSLGEVGNYGYTF; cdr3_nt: TGCGCCAGCAGCTTGGGCGAGGTAGGAAACTATGGCTACACCTTC
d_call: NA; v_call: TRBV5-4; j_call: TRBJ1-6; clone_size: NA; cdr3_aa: CASSPRQDSPLHF; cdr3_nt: TGTGCCAGCAGCCCGAGACAGGATTCACCCCTCCACTTT
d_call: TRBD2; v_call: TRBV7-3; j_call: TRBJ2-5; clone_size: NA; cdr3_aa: CASSSLAGGVGTQYF; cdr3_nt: TGTGCCAGCAGCTCCCTAGCGGGGGGCGTAGGGACCCAGTACTTC
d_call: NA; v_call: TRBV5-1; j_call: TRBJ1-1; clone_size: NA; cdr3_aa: CASTEDGLNTEAFF; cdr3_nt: TGCGCCAGCACCGAGGACGGGTTGAACACTGAAGCTTTCTTT
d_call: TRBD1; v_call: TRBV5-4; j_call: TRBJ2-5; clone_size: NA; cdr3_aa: CASNYGGDRVAETQYF; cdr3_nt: TGTGCCAGCAACTATGGGGGGGACAGGGTAGCCGAGACCCAGTACTTC
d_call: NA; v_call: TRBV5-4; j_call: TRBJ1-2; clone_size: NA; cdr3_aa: CASSLDGVDGYTF; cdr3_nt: TGTGCCAGCAGCTTGGATGGGGTGGATGGCTACACCTTC
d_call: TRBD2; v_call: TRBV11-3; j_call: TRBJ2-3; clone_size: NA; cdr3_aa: CASSSRGLAGGADTQYF; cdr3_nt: TGTGCCAGCAGCTCAAGGGGACTAGCGGGGGGGGCAGATACGCAGTATTTT
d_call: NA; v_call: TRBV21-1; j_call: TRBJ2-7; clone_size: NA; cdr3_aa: CASMLAGGSYEQYF; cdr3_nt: TGTGCCAGCATGCTAGCGGGGGGCTCCTACGAGCAGTACTTC
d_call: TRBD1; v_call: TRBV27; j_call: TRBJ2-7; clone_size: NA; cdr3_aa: CASSLSRGQGAWYEQYF; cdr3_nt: TGTGCCAGCAGTTTATCGCGGGGACAGGGGGCATGGTACGAGCAGTACTTC
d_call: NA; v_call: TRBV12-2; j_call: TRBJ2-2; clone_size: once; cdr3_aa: CASRLAPRKLGLAGATNTGELFF; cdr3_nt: TGTGCAAGTCGCTTAGCGCCCAGGAAACTTGGACTAGCGGGGGCTACGAACACCGGGGAGCTGTTTTTT
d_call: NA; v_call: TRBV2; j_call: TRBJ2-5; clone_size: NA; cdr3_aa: CASSERVETQYF; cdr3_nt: TGTGCCAGCAGTGAAAGAGTGGAGACCCAGTACTTC
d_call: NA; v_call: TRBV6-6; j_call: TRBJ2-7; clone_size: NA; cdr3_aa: CASSKVLDEQYF; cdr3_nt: TGTGCCAGCAGCAAAGTTTTGGACGAGCAGTACTTC
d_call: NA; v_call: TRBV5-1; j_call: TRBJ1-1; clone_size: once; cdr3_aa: CASSLRAEGLGYTEAFF; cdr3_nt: TGCGCCAGCAGCCTACGGGCAGAAGGGTTGGGGTACACTGAAGCTTTCTTT
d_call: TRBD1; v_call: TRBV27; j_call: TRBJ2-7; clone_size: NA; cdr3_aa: CASSLIKTGGGEQYF; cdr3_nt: TGTGCCAGCAGTTTAATCAAGACAGGGGGCGGAGAGCAGTACTTC
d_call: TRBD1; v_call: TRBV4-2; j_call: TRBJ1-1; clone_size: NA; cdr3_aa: CASSHIDRGAEAFF; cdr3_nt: TGTGCCAGCAGTCATATTGACAGGGGCGCTGAAGCTTTCTTT
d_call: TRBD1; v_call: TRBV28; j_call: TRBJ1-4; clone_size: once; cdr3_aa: CASTSFGGTGNEKLFF; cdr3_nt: TGTGCCAGCACCTCCTTTGGGGGGACAGGGAATGAAAAACTGTTTTTT
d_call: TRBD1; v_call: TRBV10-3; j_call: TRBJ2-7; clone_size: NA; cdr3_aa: CAIGRGPYEQYF; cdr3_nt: TGTGCCATCGGCAGGGGGCCCTACGAGCAGTACTTC
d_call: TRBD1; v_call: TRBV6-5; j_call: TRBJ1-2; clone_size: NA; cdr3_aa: CASSYSDRGVSGYTF; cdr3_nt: TGTGCCAGCAGTTACTCGGACAGGGGAGTAAGTGGCTACACCTTC
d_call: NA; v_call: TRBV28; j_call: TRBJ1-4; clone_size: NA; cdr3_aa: CASRGGYEKLFF; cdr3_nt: TGTGCCAGCAGGGGGGGATATGAAAAACTGTTTTTT
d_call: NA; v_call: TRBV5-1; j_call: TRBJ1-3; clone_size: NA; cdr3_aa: CASSTQGSGNTIYF; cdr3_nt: TGCGCCAGCAGTACCCAGGGGTCTGGAAACACCATATATTTT
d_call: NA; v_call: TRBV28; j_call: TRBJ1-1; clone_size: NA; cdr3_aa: CASSLIWAQGNMNTEAFF; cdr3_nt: TGTGCCAGCAGTTTGATATGGGCCCAGGGGAACATGAACACTGAAGCTTTCTTT
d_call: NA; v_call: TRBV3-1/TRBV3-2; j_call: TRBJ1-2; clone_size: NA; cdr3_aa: CASSQGRTNYGYTF; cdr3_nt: TGTGCCAGCAGCCAAGGACGGACTAACTATGGCTACACCTTC
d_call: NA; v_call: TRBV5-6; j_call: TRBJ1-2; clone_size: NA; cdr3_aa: CASRTLGVGLRYGYTF; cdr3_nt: TGTGCCAGCCGGACCTTGGGAGTCGGCTTACGTTATGGCTACACCTTC
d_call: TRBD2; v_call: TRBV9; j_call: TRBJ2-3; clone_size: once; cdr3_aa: CASSARTRTDTQYF; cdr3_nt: TGTGCCAGCAGCGCCCGGACTAGAACAGATACGCAGTATTTT